This T cell receptor (beta chain) was captured in a study of blood T cell repertoires in COVID-19. The CDR3 runs 13 residues. Sequencing used immunoSEQ multiplex PCR; TCRdb keeps in-frame clones, though not all of them. The sample yields roughly 240,000 clones, about 82% seen once. The receptor's source is a woman aged 80 or over with COVID-19, enrolled during active disease. The specimen was peripheral blood. The chain is built from TRBV21-1 and TRBJ1-3; TRBD1 is the table's D call and was not checked against the DNA. TRBV21-1 is a listed pseudogene. The CDR3 bases are TGTGCCAGCAGCGACAAGTTGGGAAACACCATATATTTT. Protein: CASSDKLGNTIYF.